One and the same sample provided the 27 T cell receptor beta chains below, sequenced in a study of blood T cell repertoires in COVID-19. Clones were sequenced by immunoSEQ multiplex PCR, and TCRdb holds only the in-frame ones, with some missing. The table includes around 100,000 clones, about 91% detected once. Sequenced sample: peripheral blood. Receptor source: a human donor in a cohort sampled during active COVID-19.

This sequence joins TRBV5-6 and TRBJ2-5, with 8 positions matching TRBD2. V shed 4 bases, J shed 1 base, and the junction held 3 bases outside the gene matches. The CDR3 covers 14 residues. In germline, CDR1 is SGHDT, CDR2 YYEEEE. CDR3 region: CASSMTSAQETQYF. DNA for the CDR3: TGTGCCAGCAGCATGACTAGCGCCCAAGAGACCCAGTACTTC.

In this sample, this clone turned up once. This sequence joins TRBV13 and TRBJ2-5; tentatively, D is TRBD2 (5 bases). Trimming took off 3 bases at V and 2 bases at J, with 10 bases between the two ends. The CDR3 covers 14 residues. Germline V gene sequence: CDR1 PRHDT, CDR2 FYEKMQ (reference sequence). The CDR3 region has the DNA TGTGCCAGCAGCTTCCGCAGACTACAAGAGACCCAGTACTTC. Translated: CASSFRRLQETQYF.

The V call is TRBV28, the J call TRBJ2-7; tentative D call: TRBD1 (5 bases). Germline assignment: CDR1 MDHEN and CDR2 SYDVKM. The CDR3 length is 12 residues. Deletions cut 7 bases from V and 6 bases from J, with 13 bases between. Here the CDR3 reads CASNRGPSEQYF. In DNA form, the CDR3 reads TGTGCCAGCAATAGGGGCCCCTCCGAGCAGTACTTC.

The chain combines TRBV4-1 with TRBJ2-1; TRBD1 might be the D (5 bases). Trimming removed 1 base from V and 9 bases from J, with 10 bases in between. The CDR3 runs 13 residues. Germline CDR1 MGHRA, CDR2 YSYEKL. The CDR3 DNA follows: TGCGCCAGCAGCCAAGGACAGCCGCCTGAGCAGTTCTTC. Its protein product is CASSQGQPPEQFF.

This clone was observed a few times. The gene calls are TRBV5-4 and TRBJ1-1; 7 bases fit TRBD1. J gave up 0 bases and V 4 bases, and 9 bases lay outside the gene matches. Germline-derived CDR1 and CDR2 are SGHNT and YYREEE (reference sequence). CDR3 length: 16 residues. The CDR3 DNA is TGTGCCAGCAGCCTCCCTACGACAGGGATGAACACTGAAGCTTTCTTT. Translating it yields CASSLPTTGMNTEAFF.

V is TRBV29-1 and J is TRBJ2-3; no reliable D call. Germline lookup yields CDR1 SQVTM and CDR2 ANQGSEA. The CDR3 sequence is 10 residues long. Deletions cut 8 bases from V and 2 bases from J, with 5 bases between. The CDR3 region is CSLFTDTQYF. The CDR3 DNA follows: TGCAGCCTATTCACAGATACGCAGTATTTT.

The chain combines TRBV6-5 with TRBJ1-1, with D possibly matching TRBD1 (6 bases). Deletions cut 5 bases from V and 2 bases from J, with 15 bases between. CDR1 is MNHEY, CDR2 SVGAGI, per germline. The CDR3 contains 15 residues. CDR3 in DNA: TGTGCCAGCAGTCGCTTACCACAGGGTAACACTGAAGCTTTCTTT. As protein: CASSRLPQGNTEAFF.

This clone was recorded once. V and J are TRBV7-8 and TRBJ1-1; a possible D gene is TRBD1 (6 bases). Germline CDR1 is SGHVS and CDR2 is FQNEAQ. V was cut by 5 bases and J by 1 base, with 11 bases left in between. There are 14 residues in the CDR3. CDR3 protein: CASSRSRGNTEAFF. The CDR3 bases are TGTGCCAGCAGCAGAAGCAGGGGGAACACTGAAGCTTTCTTT.

The CDR3 is CASSQDLNWGSGRAGKTQYF. The CDR3 coding sequence is TGTGCCAGCAGCCAAGATCTTAATTGGGGTAGCGGGAGGGCCGGGAAGACCCAGTACTTC. This sequence joins TRBV14 and TRBJ2-5, with TRBD2 matching 11 bases. CDR3 size: 20 residues. The ends lost 0 bases at V and 6 bases at J; junction bases unmatched: 18. The V gene's germline CDR1 is SGHDN and CDR2 FVKESK.

This clone was seen once. J is TRBJ1-5 and V is TRBV6-1; D not certain. This CDR3 contains 16 residues. The V end lost 2 bases, the J end lost 7 bases, and 18 bases lay between the germline ends. In germline, CDR1 is MNHNS, CDR2 SASEGT. The CDR3 reads CASSERWSREGQPQHF. CDR3 in DNA: TGTGCCAGCAGTGAACGGTGGTCCCGGGAAGGGCAGCCCCAGCATTTT.

The chain is built from TRBV7-9 and TRBJ2-1; D not certain. This CDR3 spans 12 amino acids. Trimming cost V 1 base and J 10 bases, with 8 bases left between them. Germline assignment: CDR1 SEHNR and CDR2 FQNEAQ (reference sequence). The CDR3 sequence is CASSLELWEQFF. For the CDR3, the DNA is TGTGCCAGCAGCTTAGAGCTGTGGGAGCAGTTCTTC.

V is TRBV2 and J is TRBJ1-2, with a possible D match to TRBD1 (5 bases). CDR1 SNHLY and CDR2 FYNNEI come from the germline V gene. CDR3 length equals 14 residues. V dropped 3 bases and J dropped 0 bases, with 8 bases sitting between them. The CDR3: CASSEGGANYGYTF. CDR3 nucleotide sequence: TGTGCCAGCAGTGAGGGGGGAGCTAACTATGGCTACACCTTC.

The chain links TRBV18 to TRBJ1-6; D gene ambiguous. This CDR3 has 15 residues. Trimming took 1 base from V and 7 from J, leaving 11 bases between them. The germline gives CDR1 KGHSH, CDR2 LQKENI. This CDR3 reads CASSPHRGQNSPLHF. The CDR3 DNA sequence: TGTGCCAGCTCACCACACCGGGGTCAAAATTCACCCCTCCACTTT.

This chain joins TRBV20-1 and TRBJ2-7, with 10 bases matching TRBD2. The CDR3 runs 15 residues. V lost 6 bases and J lost 1; bases outside the gene matches: 9. The germline gives CDR1 DFQATT, CDR2 SNEGSKA (reference sequence). The CDR3 coding sequence is TGCAGTGCCAGTCCTCAACTAGCGGGATCCTACGAGCAGTACTTC. This encodes CSASPQLAGSYEQYF.

This clone has only one observation. V is TRBV6-5 and J is TRBJ2-2, with a possible D match to TRBD1 (6 bases). CDR1 MNHEY and CDR2 SVGAGI come from the germline V gene. Trimming shortened V by 6 bases and J by 1 base, and 12 bases separated the two germline ends. CDR3 length equals 15 residues. CDR3 sequence reads: CASRGRQVNTGELFF. The CDR3 nucleotides are TGTGCCAGCAGGGGGCGACAGGTGAACACCGGGGAGCTGTTTTTT.

This clone has just one count. The J gene is TRBJ1-4, the V gene TRBV19; tentatively, D is TRBD1 (6 bases). Trimming removed 6 bases from V and 7 bases from J, with 15 bases in between. The length of the CDR3 is 14 residues. Germline loops: CDR1 LNHDA, CDR2 SQIVND (reference sequence). DNA of the CDR3: TGTGCCAGTAGCGTCAGGGGCGGAATTGAAAAACTGTTTTTT. Amino acid sequence: CASSVRGGIEKLFF.

This chain uses TRBV6-1 with TRBJ2-4; D possibly corresponds to TRBD2 (6 bases). The CDR3 is 17 residues long. Germline CDR1 and CDR2: MNHNS and SASEGT. Trimming shortened V by 0 bases and J by 0 bases, and 12 bases separated the two germline ends. The CDR3: CASSEAKGLRAKNIQYF. The CDR3 DNA reads as TGTGCCAGCAGTGAAGCGAAGGGACTCCGAGCCAAAAACATTCAGTACTTC.

The rearrangement uses TRBV18 and TRBJ1-5; tentatively, D is TRBD1 (5 bases). The CDR3 loop spans 15 amino acids. Germline loops: CDR1 KGHSH, CDR2 LQKENI. Trimming pared 3 bases from V and 4 bases from J, leaving 13 bases between. CDR3 region: CASSPEMGLNQPQHF. The CDR3 bases are TGTGCCAGCTCACCCGAGATGGGACTAAATCAGCCCCAGCATTTT.

V usage is TRBV5-1 and J usage is TRBJ1-1, with 9 bases matching TRBD1. Germline-derived CDR1 and CDR2 are SGHRS and YFSETQ. The CDR3 spans 14 residues. Trimming cost V 0 bases and J 11 bases; bases outside gene matches: 8. This chain's CDR3 is CASSLVPQDRGAFF. The CDR3 region has the DNA TGCGCCAGCAGCTTGGTTCCACAGGACAGGGGTGCTTTCTTT.

This chain links TRBV9 with TRBJ1-2, with D unresolved. The CDR3 has 15 amino acids. Germline V gene sequence: CDR1 SGDLS, CDR2 YYNGEE. With 3 bases removed from V and 5 bases from J, the gap between germline ends came to 17 bases. CDR3 nucleotide sequence: TGTGCCAGCAGCGACGCTCCCGCGGCTTCATATGGCTACACCTTC. Translation gives CASSDAPAASYGYTF.

The chain uses TRBV5-6 and TRBJ1-5; no clear D. Germline values: CDR1 SGHDT, CDR2 YYEEEE. The V end lost 0 bases, the J end lost 1 base, and 8 bases lay between the germline ends. The CDR3 sequence is 15 residues long. The chain's CDR3 is CASSLGSLSNQPQHF. The DNA of the CDR3 is TGTGCCAGCAGCTTGGGGAGCTTGAGCAATCAGCCCCAGCATTTT.

This chain joins TRBV6-5 and TRBJ1-5; a weak D match, TRBD1 (5 bases). This CDR3 spans 14 amino acids. Trimming took 9 bases from V and 6 from J, leaving 18 bases between them. Germline lookup yields CDR1 MNHEY and CDR2 SVGAGI. CDR3 region: CASSRGGLPQPQHF. DNA of the CDR3: TGTGCCAGTTCGAGGGGAGGGTTGCCTCAGCCCCAGCATTTT.

The rearrangement uses TRBV5-1 and TRBJ2-3; 7 bases are shared with TRBD1. CDR3 length equals 14 residues. The J segment lost 2 bases and the V segment lost 3 bases, leaving 3 bases of the junction unmatched. From germline, CDR1 is SGHRS and CDR2 YFSETQ. CDR3 sequence reads: CASSSGTATDTQYF. The CDR3 nucleotides are TGCGCCAGCAGCTCCGGGACAGCCACAGATACGCAGTATTTT.

This clone came up once. The chain couples TRBV9 to TRBJ1-5; a possible D gene is TRBD1 (5 bases). There are 13 residues in the CDR3. V was cut by 7 bases and J by 3 bases, with 11 bases left in between. CDR1 and CDR2 (germline): SGDLS, YYNGEE. The CDR3 coding sequence is TGTGCCAGCTCTCTGGACAACAATCAGCCCCAGCATTTT. Its protein product is CASSLDNNQPQHF.

V and J are TRBV10-1 and TRBJ2-3, with 8 bases fitting TRBD1. Germline CDR1 reads WNHNN; CDR2 reads SYGVQD (reference sequence). The length of the CDR3 is 19 residues. V trimming: 4 bases; J trimming: 2 bases; junction bases outside the gene matches: 17. CDR3 amino acids: CASSGPLEPGQDFTDTQYF. CDR3 nucleotides: TGCGCCAGCAGTGGACCCCTTGAGCCGGGACAGGACTTCACAGATACGCAGTATTTT.

J is TRBJ2-7 and V is TRBV2; tentatively, D is TRBD1 (5 bases). This CDR3 spans 13 amino acids. The V end was cut by 4 bases, the J end by 6 bases, with 13 bases between. In germline, CDR1 is SNHLY, CDR2 FYNNEI. CDR3 DNA: TGTGCCAGCAGTGCGTTCGAGACAGCCGAGCAGTACTTC. Translated: CASSAFETAEQYF.

This clone has more than one count but fewer than ten. The chain joins TRBV6-5 to TRBJ1-2, with 8 positions matching TRBD1. V lost 6 bases, J lost 4 bases, and 4 bases stayed unmatched. Germline V gene lookup returns CDR1 MNHEY and CDR2 SVGAGI. The CDR3 contains 13 residues. In DNA, the CDR3 is TGTGCCAGCAGAGTCGGACAGGGCTATGGCTACACCTTC. It is translated as CASRVGQGYGYTF.